Listed below are T cell receptor beta chains from one sample, sequenced in a study of cytomegalovirus exposure and HLA in healthy donors. Clones were sequenced by immunoSEQ multiplex PCR, and TCRdb holds only the in-frame ones, with some missing. The sample table includes around 78,000 clones. The sequenced material came from PBMCs. The receptors were gathered from a man between 18 and 35 years old in good health and CMV-seropositive. Each CDR3 is given with its conserved first and last residue. D genes are given only for firm matches.

V gene	J gene	D gene	CDR3 protein	CDR3 DNA
TRBV11-2	TRBJ2-7	-	CASSSNGRGRLNEQYF	TGTGCCAGCAGCTCAAATGGACGGGGTCGTCTTAACGAGCAGTACTTC
TRBV25-1	TRBJ2-6	-	CASSESGSGANVLTF	TGTGCCAGCAGTGAATCAGGCTCTGGGGCCAACGTCCTGACTTTC
TRBV6-4	TRBJ1-5	-	CASTLRGGAEQPQHF	TGTGCCAGCACCCTAAGAGGAGGGGCGGAACAGCCCCAGCATTTT
TRBV30	TRBJ1-2	-	CAWSEGLLYGYTF	TGTGCCTGGAGTGAGGGACTGCTCTATGGCTACACCTTC
TRBV5-1	TRBJ1-2	TRBD1	CASSLGQGKNGYTF	TGCGCCAGCAGCCTGGGACAGGGTAAAAATGGCTACACCTTC
TRBV6-1	TRBJ1-5	-	CASSRSDSYNQSQHF	TGTGCCAGCAGTCGATCGGACAGCTACAATCAGTCCCAGCATTTT
TRBV27	TRBJ2-7	TRBD1	CASMDRSSYEQYF	TGTGCCAGCATGGACAGGTCTTCCTACGAGCAGTACTTC
TRBV5-1	TRBJ2-7	-	CASSWEGRDYEQYF	TGCGCCAGCAGCTGGGAAGGACGGGACTACGAGCAGTACTTC
TRBV6-6	TRBJ2-7	-	CASSYSQGSEQYF	TGTGCCAGCAGTTACTCCCAGGGTAGCGAGCAGTACTTC
TRBV19	TRBJ1-5	TRBD1	CASSMVTGWDGQPQHF	TGTGCCAGTAGTATGGTGACAGGGTGGGATGGTCAGCCCCAGCATTTT
TRBV5-1	TRBJ2-7	-	CASSQGLPSSYEQYF	TGCGCCAGCAGCCAGGGACTTCCAAGCTCCTACGAGCAGTACTTC
TRBV11-2	TRBJ2-7	TRBD2	CASSLPGAGGEQYF	TGTGCCAGCAGCCTCCCGGGGGCGGGAGGCGAGCAGTACTTC
TRBV11-2	TRBJ1-5	-	CASSLNRGQGNNQPQHF	TGTGCCAGCAGCTTAAACAGAGGGCAGGGGAACAATCAGCCCCAGCATTTT
TRBV13	TRBJ1-3	-	CASRAVRGSGNTIYF	TGTGCCAGCAGAGCAGTCAGGGGCTCTGGAAACACCATATATTTT
TRBV28	TRBJ1-5	-	CASGQTVYSNQPQHF	TGTGCCAGCGGGCAGACAGTATATAGCAATCAGCCCCAGCATTTT
TRBV6-5	TRBJ1-5	-	CASKGGGSLNQPQHF	TGTGCCAGCAAGGGTGGGGGGAGCCTCAATCAGCCCCAGCATTTT
TRBV28	TRBJ1-1	-	CASSDLDLGRPNTEAFF	TGTGCCAGCAGTGATTTGGACTTAGGACGGCCGAACACTGAAGCTTTCTTT
TRBV28	TRBJ2-2	TRBD1	CASRSQGGWTGELFF	TGTGCCAGCAGATCACAGGGGGGATGGACCGGGGAGCTGTTTTTT
TRBV9	TRBJ1-1	-	CASSELQGNTEAFF	TGTGCCAGCAGCGAACTCCAGGGGAACACTGAAGCTTTCTTT
TRBV6-1	TRBJ2-7	TRBD2	CASTWQAGALEQYF	TGTGCCAGCACCTGGCAAGCGGGAGCCCTCGAGCAGTACTTC
TRBV28	TRBJ1-5	-	CASRVRGSNQPQHF	TGTGCCAGCAGGGTCCGGGGTTCCAATCAGCCCCAGCATTTT
TRBV19	TRBJ1-5	-	CASSIAGRGAGQPQHF	TGTGCCAGTAGTATTGCGGGCAGGGGAGCAGGTCAGCCCCAGCATTTT
TRBV6-1	TRBJ2-7	-	CASSEPPQDYEQYF	TGTGCCAGCAGTGAACCCCCACAGGACTACGAGCAGTACTTC
TRBV11-3	TRBJ2-3	TRBD2	CASGYGLAGGPTDTQYF	TGTGCCAGCGGCTACGGACTAGCGGGAGGGCCCACAGATACGCAGTATTTT
TRBV6-1	TRBJ1-1	TRBD1	CASSLMDRGTEAFF	TGTGCCAGCAGCTTGATGGACAGGGGGACTGAAGCTTTCTTT
TRBV5-1	TRBJ2-3	-	CASSLERPSTDTQYF	TGCGCCAGCAGCCTTGAGCGGCCCAGCACAGATACGCAGTATTTT
TRBV15	TRBJ2-7	TRBD1	CATSRGTPGQGTYEQYF	TGTGCCACCAGCAGAGGAACTCCGGGACAGGGCACCTACGAGCAGTACTTC
TRBV5-1	TRBJ2-5	-	CASSLDGSGEETQYF	TGCGCCAGCAGCTTGGACGGAAGCGGAGAAGAGACCCAGTACTTC
TRBV14	TRBJ2-3	-	CASTRQSTDTQYF	TGTGCCAGCACCCGACAGAGCACAGATACGCAGTATTTT
TRBV5-1	TRBJ1-2	-	CASSLGGGLPGGYTF	TGCGCCAGCAGCTTGGGTGGAGGACTACCGGGAGGCTACACCTTC
TRBV27	TRBJ1-1	TRBD1	CASSRGQDKADTEAFF	TGTGCCAGCAGCCGGGGACAGGATAAAGCGGACACTGAAGCTTTCTTT
TRBV28	TRBJ1-2	TRBD1	CASSLVMTGSSYGYTF	TGTGCCAGCAGTTTAGTGATGACAGGGTCGTCCTATGGCTACACCTTC
TRBV28	TRBJ1-6	TRBD1	CASSSGQPLYNSPLHF	TGTGCCAGCAGTTCGGGACAGCCACTATATAATTCACCCCTCCACTTT
TRBV19	TRBJ1-2	-	CASSIARYGYTF	TGTGCCAGTAGTATTGCCAGATATGGCTACACCTTC
TRBV5-1	TRBJ2-7	-	CASPGTVRNEQYF	TGCGCCAGCCCCGGAACGGTCAGGAACGAGCAGTACTTC
TRBV5-1	TRBJ1-5	-	CASSIGQNQPQHF	TGCGCCAGCAGCATAGGACAGAATCAGCCCCAGCATTTT